These 24 T cell receptor beta chains were sequenced from one sample in a study of monozygotic twins with inflammatory bowel disease. Reanalyzing the 5' RACE reads, TCRdb keeps one entry per CDR3 protein, without DNA. The repertoire shows about 440,000 distinct CDR3 sequences; the top ten hold 2% to 3%. Sequencing was done on a sample of blood. Every receptor here comes from a human donor with ulcerative colitis or Crohn's disease, or a healthy co-twin of an affected twin (not recorded which).

This rearrangement joins TRBV2 to TRBJ2-1; no DNA is available, so the TRBD1 call from TCRdb remains unchecked. The CDR3 totals 17 residues. The V gene's germline CDR1 is SNHLY and CDR2 FYNNEI. The CDR3: CASSEGRGWSSYNEQFF.

J is TRBJ1-5 and V is TRBV2. This CDR3 has 14 residues. CDR1 is SNHLY and CDR2 is FYNNEI in the germline V gene. CDR3 protein: CASSEVGSNQPQHF. The full variable domain, in which reference TRBV2 and TRBJ1-5 provide the parts outside the CDR3, is EPEVTQTPSHQVTQMGQEVILRCVPISNHLYFYWYRQILGQKVEFLVSFYNNEISEKSEIFDDQFSVERPDGSNFTLKIRSTKLEDSAMYFCASSEVGSNQPQHFGDGTRLSIL.

V and J are TRBV20-1 and TRBJ1-5. Germline V gene lookup returns CDR1 DFQATT and CDR2 SNEGSKA (reference sequence). The CDR3 spans 16 residues. Here the CDR3 reads CSAAPPPVGRNQPQHF.

The chain couples TRBV20-1 to TRBJ2-5; TCRdb designates TRBD1, a call that cannot be tested without DNA. Looked up from germline, CDR1 is DFQATT and CDR2 is SNEGSKA (reference sequence). The CDR3 sequence is 14 residues long. The chain's CDR3 is CSAKKQHGTGAQYF.

The rearrangement joins TRBV25-1 to TRBJ2-2; without DNA, the TCRdb call of TRBD1 cannot be checked. The CDR3 runs 15 residues. Germline lookup yields CDR1 MGHDK and CDR2 SYGVNS. The CDR3 loop is CASRRGQGVTGELFF.

The CDR3 sequence: CASSLGVGENYGYTF. V usage is TRBV5-4 and J usage is TRBJ1-2. Germline V gives CDR1 SGHNT, CDR2 YYREEE (reference sequence). The CDR3 length is 15 residues.

The rearrangement uses TRBV12-3 or TRBV12-4 and TRBJ2-1; TCRdb returns TRBD1, unconfirmable since there is no DNA. The CDR3 is made up of 13 amino acids. CDR3 protein: CASRLAGGPEQFF.

The chain couples TRBV11-1 to TRBJ2-3; no DNA is available, so the TRBD2 call from TCRdb remains unchecked. The CDR3 consists of 18 residues. Germline V CDR1 and CDR2: SGHAT, FQDESV (reference sequence). The CDR3 protein is CASSLAFDRGGSTDTQYF. The full variable domain, with the rest looked up from reference TRBV11-1 and TRBJ2-3, is EAEVAQSPRYKITEKSQAVAFWCDPISGHATLYWYRQILGQGPELLVQFQDESVVDDSQLPKDRFSAERLKGVDSTLKIQPAELGDSAMYLCASSLAFDRGGSTDTQYFGPGTRLTVL.

The CDR3 region is CSASSPVRDSFYGYTF. V and J are TRBV20-1 and TRBJ1-2; the D call of TRBD1 rests on TCRdb alone, since no DNA is present to check it. This CDR3 has 16 residues. The germline V gene encodes CDR1 DFQATT and CDR2 SNEGSKA (reference sequence).

The gene calls are TRBV6-1 and TRBJ1-2; no DNA is available, so the TRBD1 call from TCRdb remains unchecked. Germline V gene data show CDR1 as MNHNS and CDR2 as SASEGT. The CDR3 contains 15 residues. The CDR3 region is CASTRTGTGDYGYTF.

This chain joins TRBV6-6 and TRBJ2-3. Germline assignment: CDR1 MNHNY and CDR2 SVGAGI (reference sequence). The CDR3 length is 11 residues. The CDR3 protein is CASSKPDTQYF.

The chain couples TRBV19 to TRBJ1-3. Germline loops: CDR1 LNHDA, CDR2 SQIVND (reference sequence). The CDR3 loop spans 15 amino acids. CDR3: CASSIKRETGNTIYF.

The V gene is TRBV7-2, the J gene TRBJ1-2; TCRdb designates TRBD1, a call that cannot be tested without DNA. This CDR3 is built from 14 residues. The germline V gene encodes CDR1 SGHTA and CDR2 FQGNSA. CDR3 in amino acids: CASSLVGTDYGYTF.

The chain employs TRBV24-1 and TRBJ2-2; there is no DNA to check the TCRdb D call of TRBD1. The CDR3 sequence is 17 residues long. From germline, CDR1 is KGHDR and CDR2 SFDVKD. CDR3: CATSDARAALNTGELFF.

This chain joins TRBV9 and TRBJ1-3; the TRBD1 assignment by TCRdb is unverifiable without DNA. The germline gives CDR1 SGDLS, CDR2 YYNGEE. The CDR3 is 18 amino acids. Here the CDR3 reads CASSGGPIIGNLRNTIYF.

This chain joins TRBV12-3 or TRBV12-4 and TRBJ1-3. There are 15 residues in the CDR3. This chain's CDR3 is CASSSGLLGGNTIYF.

The rearrangement joins TRBV6-1 to TRBJ2-7; the D gene TCRdb calls, TRBD2, cannot be checked with no DNA. Germline V gene lookup returns CDR1 MNHNS and CDR2 SASEGT. The CDR3 loop spans 15 amino acids. The CDR3 region is CASTIVLSANYEQYF.

J is TRBJ2-3 and V is TRBV6-2 or TRBV6-3; there is no DNA to check the TCRdb D call of TRBD1. The germline CDR1 and CDR2 sequences are MNHEY and SVGEGT. The CDR3 spans 16 residues. The CDR3 sequence: CASSYASGHFTDTQYF.

The V call is TRBV5-1, the J call TRBJ1-6. Germline CDR1 reads SGHRS; CDR2 reads YFSETQ. The CDR3 contains 16 residues. CDR3 residues: CASSFRTVTLNSPLHF.

The V gene is TRBV12-3 or TRBV12-4, the J gene TRBJ2-1. The length of the CDR3 is 13 residues. The CDR3: CATSTSPWDEQFF.

The chain couples TRBV7-3 to TRBJ2-7; TCRdb reports TRBD2, a call that lacks DNA to check it against. Germline CDR1 and CDR2: SGHTA and FQGTGA. The CDR3 is 14 amino acids. The chain's CDR3 is CASSPGLRGDEQYF.

This chain links TRBV20-1 with TRBJ2-7; as DNA is missing, the TRBD2 call by TCRdb cannot be tested. Germline loops: CDR1 DFQATT, CDR2 SNEGSKA (reference sequence). This CDR3 region has 14 residues. The CDR3 loop reads CSAAWESPAYEQYF.

The genes are TRBV7-2 and TRBJ1-6; TCRdb proposes TRBD1, but this gene call is untestable without DNA. Germline V gives CDR1 SGHTA, CDR2 FQGNSA. The CDR3 spans 16 residues. The CDR3 reads CASSDIFTGGNSPLHF.

The chain links TRBV20-1 to TRBJ1-1; TCRdb picks TRBD1, but there is no DNA to check that call. The germline V gene encodes CDR1 DFQATT and CDR2 SNEGSKA (reference sequence). The length of the CDR3 is 13 residues. The CDR3 spells CSAPDNWNTEAFF.